Listed below are T cell receptor beta chains from one sample, sequenced in a study of PD-L1 blockade in urothelial cancer. The repertoire was sequenced with immunoSEQ multiplex PCR; TCRdb's copy has only in-frame clones and lacks some. This table holds about 50,000 clones, more than 80% found once. This material consisted of PBMCs, taken around atezolizumab (anti-PD-L1) treatment. These receptors were taken from a man aged 65-85 years with urothelial cancer. Both conserved end residues are part of each CDR3.

V	J	CDR3
TRBV10-1	TRBJ2-1	CASSRSGEQFF
TRBV7-9	TRBJ2-1	CASSLTTSGRVYEQFF
TRBV15	TRBJ2-7	CATSRDVVRAYEQYF
TRBV11-1	TRBJ2-3	CASLGQGFADTQYF
TRBV18	TRBJ2-5	CASSGQGETQYF
TRBV7-9	TRBJ1-1	CASSLYSIYTEAFF
TRBV28	TRBJ2-7	CASSSLDSYSYEQYF
TRBV5-4	TRBJ2-7	CASSLTSGRFYEQYF
TRBV11-2	TRBJ2-7	CASSLVGNYYEQYF
TRBV4-1	TRBJ1-2	CASSLAGGRGYTF
TRBV19	TRBJ2-1	CASSPLTRGDEQFF
TRBV2	TRBJ1-4	CASSLEGGSNEKLFF
TRBV10-3	TRBJ2-7	CAISVGLPLYEQYF
TRBV5-1	TRBJ2-5	CASSLLQGTQETQYF
TRBV27	TRBJ2-7	CASSLSLLAGGSYEQYF
TRBV6-1	TRBJ2-7	CASRPGLHYEQYF
TRBV19	TRBJ2-4	CASSLAGRLRNIQYF
TRBV4-1	TRBJ2-5	CASSQVRETQYF
TRBV6-4	TRBJ2-2	CASRTFGTGLNTGELFF
TRBV30	TRBJ1-3	CAWDRAPSGNTIYF
TRBV5-1	TRBJ2-1	CASSLVLGGVSNEQFF
TRBV5-1	TRBJ1-2	CASSSRPDYGYTF
TRBV2	TRBJ2-1	CASSTGRGNEQFF
TRBV2	TRBJ2-1	CASSKEQGQYNEQFF
TRBV19	TRBJ1-2	CASKRPANYGYTF
TRBV5-1	TRBJ1-4	CASSLGRGGEKLFF
TRBV5-4	TRBJ2-7	CASSSSRDSSYEQYF
TRBV20-1	TRBJ2-7	CSLDWLYEQYF
TRBV4-2	TRBJ2-2	CASSQRTSGTSNTGELFF
TRBV28	TRBJ2-7	CASDRGSSYEQYF